This is a list of T cell receptor beta chains from one sample in a study of blood T cell repertoires in COVID-19. Sequencing was performed with immunoSEQ multiplex PCR; in TCRdb, only in-frame clones are kept and a portion is missing. The table includes some 220,000 clones, approximately 78% detected once. Sequenced material: peripheral blood. The receptors originated from an older woman with COVID-19, enrolled during active disease. Both conserved end residues are trimmed from each CDR3.

>TRBV7-2|TRBJ1-3
ASSPRRTTGNTIY
>TRBV15|TRBJ2-1
ATSRDLGAGVSYNEQF
>TRBV2|TRBJ1-2
ASSGGLTVYGYT
>TRBV5-4|TRBJ1-1
ASNGQGNTEAF
>TRBV5-4|TRBJ2-5
ASLPSGTQKETQY
>TRBV3-1/TRBV3-2|TRBJ1-5
ASSQIISNQPQH
>TRBV28|TRBJ1-1
ASSRLLQGSMGKGTEAF
>TRBV5-4|TRBJ2-7
ASSLRQSYEQY
>TRBV6-5|TRBJ1-3
ASSYRTGVSGNTIY
>TRBV5-8|TRBJ1-1
ASSLGVRVATEAF
>TRBV5-1|TRBJ2-1
ASSRFSGRAGDEQF
>TRBV6-4|TRBJ2-3
ASSETGTDTQY
>TRBV30|TRBJ1-3
AWSTGKGGNTIY
>TRBV7-3|TRBJ2-1
ASRFPGTGSNEQF
>TRBV2|TRBJ2-6
ASSASSGANVLT
>TRBV29-1|TRBJ2-7
SVGVGTSSYEQY
>TRBV4-2|TRBJ2-7
ASSQISGISYEQY